Listed below are T cell receptor beta chains from one sample, sequenced in a study of identical twins. Via MiXCR, TCRdb re-called the 5' RACE reads, giving one row per CDR3 protein. Altogether under 300,000 distinct CDR3 sequences are present, roughly 13% being singletons, with the ten largest covering 8.8%. Sequenced: memory (CD45RO+) T cells sorted from blood. The source is a woman under 30 in good health. Each CDR3 is given with its conserved first and last residue. A D gene is named only where the DNA matches it firmly. Clone sizes are given selectively: once, few, many, or a class where the clone is expanded.

d_gene	v_gene	j_gene	abundance	CDR3nt	CDR3aa
-	TRBV7-2	TRBJ2-3	once	TGTGCCAGCAGCTTAGGGGCAATCCGAGATACGCAGTATTTT	CASSLGAIRDTQYF
-	TRBV20-1	TRBJ2-1	-	TGCAGTGCTAGGATTAGGCTAGTTCAAGGCAGTGAGCAGTTCTTC	CSARIRLVQGSEQFF
TRBD1	TRBV7-3	TRBJ2-3	few	TGTGCCAGCAGCCCCGTACAGGGGGATACGCAGTATTTT	CASSPVQGDTQYF
-	TRBV4-2	TRBJ2-3	-	TGTGCCAGCAGCCAAGATAGTTCGAGGGATACGCAGTATTTT	CASSQDSSRDTQYF
TRBD2	TRBV6-1	TRBJ2-2	few	TGTGCCAGCAGGGCACCGGGACTAGCGGGAAACACCGGGGAGCTGTTTTTT	CASRAPGLAGNTGELFF
TRBD1	TRBV29-1	TRBJ2-5	-	TGCAGCACCAGGGACAGAGAGACCCAGTACTTC	CSTRDRETQYF
-	TRBV18	TRBJ1-1	-	TGTGCCAGCTCACTACGGCACGGGGACACTGAAGCTTTCTTT	CASSLRHGDTEAFF
-	TRBV9	TRBJ2-3	few	TGTGCCAGCAGCCCCCAGACCTCAGATACGCAGTATTTT	CASSPQTSDTQYF
TRBD2	TRBV9	TRBJ2-1	-	TGTGCCAGCAGTGAAACCGGGACTAGCGGGGACAATGAGCAGTTCTTC	CASSETGTSGDNEQFF
-	TRBV20-1	TRBJ2-1	-	TGCAGTGCTTGGGACTCCTCCTACAATGAGCAGTTCTTC	CSAWDSSYNEQFF
TRBD2	TRBV5-1	TRBJ2-1	many	TGCGCCAGCAGCTTGGTGACTAGCGGGAGGGCCAATGAGCAGTTCTTC	CASSLVTSGRANEQFF
TRBD2	TRBV27	TRBJ2-7	few	TGTGCCAGCAGTGCTTCGACTAGCGGGTCCTACGAGCAGTACTTC	CASSASTSGSYEQYF
TRBD2	TRBV6-5	TRBJ2-2	many	TGTGCCAGCAGTTTGGGACTAGCGGGGACCGGGGAGCTGTTTTTT	CASSLGLAGTGELFF
-	TRBV5-1	TRBJ2-2	many	TGCGCCAGCAGTTTCTACACCGGGGAGCTGTTTTTT	CASSFYTGELFF
-	TRBV10-3	TRBJ1-4	few	TGTGCCACCCGGGACCCTGAAACAGGCGGTGAAAAACTGTTTTTT	CATRDPETGGEKLFF
-	TRBV5-1	TRBJ2-1	many	TGCGCCAGCAGCTTGGAGCGGAGGGATGAGCAGTTCTTC	CASSLERRDEQFF
-	TRBV6-5	TRBJ1-1	-	TGTGCCAGCAGTACTAACGCCCCGGGGGAGACAGGAGCTTTCTTT	CASSTNAPGETGAFF
-	TRBV20-1	TRBJ1-1	many	TGCAGTGCTCGCGGGAGCATGAACACTGAAGCTTTCTTT	CSARGSMNTEAFF
-	TRBV6-1	TRBJ1-1	-	TGTGCCAGCAGCTTCGGCCAGTCGGAGACTGAAGCTTTCTTT	CASSFGQSETEAFF
-	TRBV7-9	TRBJ2-7	-	TGTGCCAGCAGCTTATACCAAGTCTCCGAGCAGTACTTC	CASSLYQVSEQYF
-	TRBV6-5	TRBJ1-1	-	TGTGCCAGCAGTTACTCGAACGTCCACACTGAAGCTTTCTTT	CASSYSNVHTEAFF
-	TRBV2	TRBJ1-2	-	TGTGCCAGCAGTGATCTCGGGGTCTATGGCTACACCTTC	CASSDLGVYGYTF
TRBD2	TRBV19	TRBJ2-1	few	TGTGCCAGTAGTATAGCTCTAGCGGGCTCCTACAATGAGCAGTTCTTC	CASSIALAGSYNEQFF
-	TRBV5-1	TRBJ2-7	few	TGCGCCAGCAGCGGGCAGGGGCAGAACGAGCAGTACTTC	CASSGQGQNEQYF
-	TRBV20-1	TRBJ2-2	-	TGCAGTTCTAGGGAGCAGGGTCCGGGCCGCACCGGGGAGCTGTTTTTT	CSSREQGPGRTGELFF
TRBD1	TRBV20-1	TRBJ1-5	many	TGCAGTGCTAGACCCCAACAGGGGAGCTTCAATCAGCCCCAGCATTTT	CSARPQQGSFNQPQHF